The clone carrying this T cell receptor (beta chain) was counted once. How the authors handled the data: Reference gene primers were amplified, and this amplification served to estimate nucleated cell counts. TCRdb's copy holds only in-frame clones and misses some; the assay was immunoSEQ multiplex PCR. V and J calls and clone size are as listed in that table; D and trimming were resolved from the DNA. The sample holds approximately 88,000 clones, roughly 76% seen once. The germline V and J ends were trimmed by 5 bases and 7 bases, with 8 bases remaining between them. The CDR3 runs 10 residues. Germline-derived CDR1 and CDR2 are SQVTM and ANQGSEA. The data are from a study of blood T cell repertoires in COVID-19. Across the study: T cells, B-cell-depleted T cells, or PBMCs provided the cDNA or gDNA that served as material.

The specimen sequenced was peripheral blood. The TCR was taken from a woman of 80 years or more with active or convalescent COVID-19. The chain carries TRBV29-1 and TRBJ1-2, with D possibly TRBD1 on 5 matching bases. CDR3 loop: CSVPGFGYTF. The DNA for the CDR3 is TGCAGCGTTCCAGGGTTTGGCTACACCTTC.